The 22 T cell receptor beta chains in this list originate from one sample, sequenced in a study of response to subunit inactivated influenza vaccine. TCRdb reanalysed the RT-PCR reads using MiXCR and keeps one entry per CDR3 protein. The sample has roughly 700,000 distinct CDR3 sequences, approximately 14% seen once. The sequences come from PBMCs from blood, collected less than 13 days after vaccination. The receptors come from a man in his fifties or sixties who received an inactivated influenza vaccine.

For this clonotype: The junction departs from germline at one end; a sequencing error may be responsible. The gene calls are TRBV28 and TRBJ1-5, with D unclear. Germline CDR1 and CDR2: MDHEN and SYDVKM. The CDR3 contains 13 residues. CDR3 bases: TGTGTCAGCAGTTCAGACCCCAATCAGCCCCAGCATTTT. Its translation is CVSSSDPNQPQHF.

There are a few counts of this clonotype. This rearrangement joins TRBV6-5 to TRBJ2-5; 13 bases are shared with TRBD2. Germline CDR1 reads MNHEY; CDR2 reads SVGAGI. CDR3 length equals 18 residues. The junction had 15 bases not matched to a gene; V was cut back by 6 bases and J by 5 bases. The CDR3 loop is CASSYDPGLAGPWETQYF. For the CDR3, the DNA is TGTGCCAGCAGCTACGACCCGGGACTAGCGGGACCGTGGGAGACCCAGTACTTC.

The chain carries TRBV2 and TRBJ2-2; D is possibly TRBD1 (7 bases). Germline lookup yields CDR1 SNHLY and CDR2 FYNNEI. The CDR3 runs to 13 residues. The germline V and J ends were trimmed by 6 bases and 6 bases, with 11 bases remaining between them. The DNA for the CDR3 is TGTGCCAGCAGAGACAGGGAGGCCGGGGAGCTGTTTTTT. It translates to CASRDREAGELFF.

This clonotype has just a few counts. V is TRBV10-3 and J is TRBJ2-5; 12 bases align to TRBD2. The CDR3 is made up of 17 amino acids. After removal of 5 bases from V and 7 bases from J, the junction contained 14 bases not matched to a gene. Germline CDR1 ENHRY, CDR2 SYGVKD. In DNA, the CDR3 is TGTGCCATCAGTAACCCCCTCGGGACTAGCGGGCGGGGGACCCAGTACTTC. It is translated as CAISNPLGTSGRGTQYF.

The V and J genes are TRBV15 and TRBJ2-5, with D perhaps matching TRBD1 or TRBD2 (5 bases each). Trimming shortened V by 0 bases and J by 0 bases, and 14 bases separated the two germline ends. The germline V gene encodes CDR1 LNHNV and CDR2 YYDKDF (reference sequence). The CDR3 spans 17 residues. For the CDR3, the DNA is TGTGCCACCAGCAGAGAGGGGCCGGGGTCGTACCAAGAGACCCAGTACTTC. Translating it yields CATSREGPGSYQETQYF. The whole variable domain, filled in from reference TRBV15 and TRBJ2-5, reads DAMVIQNPRYQVTQFGKPVTLSCSQTLNHNVMYWYQQKSSQAPKLLFHYYDKDFNNEADTPDNFQSRRPNTSFCFLDIRSPGLGDTAMYLCATSREGPGSYQETQYFGPGTRLLVL.

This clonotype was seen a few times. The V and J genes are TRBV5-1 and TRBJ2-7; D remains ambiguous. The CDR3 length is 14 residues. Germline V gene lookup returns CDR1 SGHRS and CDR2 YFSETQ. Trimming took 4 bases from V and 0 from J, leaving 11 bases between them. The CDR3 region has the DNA TGCGCCAGCAGCAAGAACCCCGACTCCTACGAGCAGTACTTC. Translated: CASSKNPDSYEQYF.

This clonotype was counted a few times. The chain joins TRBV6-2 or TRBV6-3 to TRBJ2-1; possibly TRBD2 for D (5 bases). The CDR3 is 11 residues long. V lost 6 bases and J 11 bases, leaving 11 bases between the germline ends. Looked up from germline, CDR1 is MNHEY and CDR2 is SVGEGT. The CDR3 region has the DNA TGTGCCAGCAGCTTCCCGGGGAAGCAGTTCTTC. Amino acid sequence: CASSFPGKQFF.

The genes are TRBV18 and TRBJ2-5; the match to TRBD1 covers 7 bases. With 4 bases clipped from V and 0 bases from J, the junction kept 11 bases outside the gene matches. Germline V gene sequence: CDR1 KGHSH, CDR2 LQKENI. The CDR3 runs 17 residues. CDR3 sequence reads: CASSRRPRDRDQETQYF. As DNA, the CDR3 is TGTGCCAGCTCACGACGACCCCGGGACAGAGACCAAGAGACCCAGTACTTC.

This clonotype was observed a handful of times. The CDR3, as DNA: TGTGCCATCAGTCGCTCACGGGACACCTACGAGCAGTACTTC. Residues: CAISRSRDTYEQYF. This chain joins TRBV10-3 and TRBJ2-7; possible D gene TRBD1, 6 bases. This CDR3 is 14 amino acids long. From germline, CDR1 is ENHRY and CDR2 SYGVKD. The ends were cut back, 5 bases at V and 2 bases at J, with 13 bases in the middle.

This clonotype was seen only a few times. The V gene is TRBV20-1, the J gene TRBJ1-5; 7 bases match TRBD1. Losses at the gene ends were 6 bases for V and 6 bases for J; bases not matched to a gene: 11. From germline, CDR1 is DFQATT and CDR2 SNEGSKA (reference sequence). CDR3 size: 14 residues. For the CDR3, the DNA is TGCAGTGCAGAACCCGACAGGGACGGTCAGCCCCAGCATTTT. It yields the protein CSAEPDRDGQPQHF.

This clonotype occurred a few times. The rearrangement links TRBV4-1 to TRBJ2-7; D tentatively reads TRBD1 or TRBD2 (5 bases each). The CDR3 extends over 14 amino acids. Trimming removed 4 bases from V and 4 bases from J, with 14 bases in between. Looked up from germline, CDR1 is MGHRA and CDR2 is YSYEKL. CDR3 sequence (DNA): TGCGCCAGCAGCCGTGGGCAGGGAGTGTACGAGCAGTACTTC. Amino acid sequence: CASSRGQGVYEQYF.

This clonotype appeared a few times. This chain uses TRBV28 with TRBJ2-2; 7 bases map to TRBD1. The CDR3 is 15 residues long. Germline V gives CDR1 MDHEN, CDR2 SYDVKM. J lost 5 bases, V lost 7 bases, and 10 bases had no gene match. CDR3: CASTRMGQSTGELFF. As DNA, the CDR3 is TGTGCCAGCACCCGGATGGGACAGAGTACCGGGGAGCTGTTTTTT.

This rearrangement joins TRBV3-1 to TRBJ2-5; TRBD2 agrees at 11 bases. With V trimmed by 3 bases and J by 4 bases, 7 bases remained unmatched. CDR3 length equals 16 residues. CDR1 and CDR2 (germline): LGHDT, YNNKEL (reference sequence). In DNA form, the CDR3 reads TGTGCCAGCAGCCAGACGGTAGCGGGAGGGTCAGAGACCCAGTACTTC. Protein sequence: CASSQTVAGGSETQYF.

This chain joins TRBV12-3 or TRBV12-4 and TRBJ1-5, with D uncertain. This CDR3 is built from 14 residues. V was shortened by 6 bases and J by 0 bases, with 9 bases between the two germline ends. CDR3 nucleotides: TGTGCCAGCAGCCAGACACATAGCAATCAGCCCCAGCATTTT. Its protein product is CASSQTHSNQPQHF.

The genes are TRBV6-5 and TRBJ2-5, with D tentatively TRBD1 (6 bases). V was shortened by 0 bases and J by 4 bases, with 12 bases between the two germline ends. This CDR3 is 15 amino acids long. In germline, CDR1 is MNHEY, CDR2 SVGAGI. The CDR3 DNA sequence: TGTGCCAGCAGTTACTCCAACAGGGTCCGAGAGACCCAGTACTTC. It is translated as CASSYSNRVRETQYF.

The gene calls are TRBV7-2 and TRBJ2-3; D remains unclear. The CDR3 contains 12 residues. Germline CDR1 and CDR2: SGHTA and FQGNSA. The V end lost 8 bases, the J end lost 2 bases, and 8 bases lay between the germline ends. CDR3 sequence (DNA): TGTGCCAGCGATTACAACACAGATACGCAGTATTTT. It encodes CASDYNTDTQYF.

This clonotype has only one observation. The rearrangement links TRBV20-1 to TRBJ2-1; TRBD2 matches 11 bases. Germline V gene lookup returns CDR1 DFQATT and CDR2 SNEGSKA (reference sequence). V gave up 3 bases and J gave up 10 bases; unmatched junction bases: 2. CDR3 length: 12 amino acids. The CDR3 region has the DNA TGCAGTGCTAGTCGACTAGCGGGAGAGCAGTTCTTC. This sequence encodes CSASRLAGEQFF.

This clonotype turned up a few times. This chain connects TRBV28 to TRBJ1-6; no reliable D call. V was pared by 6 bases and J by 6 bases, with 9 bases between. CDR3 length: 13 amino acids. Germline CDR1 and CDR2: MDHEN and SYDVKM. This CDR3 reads CASRLGSNSPLHF. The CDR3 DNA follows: TGTGCCAGCAGACTAGGGAGTAATTCACCCCTCCACTTT.

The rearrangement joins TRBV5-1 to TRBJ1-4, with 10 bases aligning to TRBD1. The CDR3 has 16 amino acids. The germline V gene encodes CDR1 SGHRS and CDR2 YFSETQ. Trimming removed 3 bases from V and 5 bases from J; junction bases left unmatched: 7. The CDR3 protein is CASSSGPGQGNEKLFF. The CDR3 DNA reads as TGCGCCAGCAGCTCCGGGCCGGGACAGGGGAATGAAAAACTGTTTTTT.

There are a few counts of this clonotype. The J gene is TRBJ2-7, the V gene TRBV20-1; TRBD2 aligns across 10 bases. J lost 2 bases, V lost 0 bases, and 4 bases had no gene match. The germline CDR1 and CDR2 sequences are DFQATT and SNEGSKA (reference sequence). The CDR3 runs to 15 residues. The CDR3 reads CSARDASGGTYEQYF. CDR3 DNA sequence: TGCAGTGCTAGAGATGCTAGCGGGGGAACCTACGAGCAGTACTTC.

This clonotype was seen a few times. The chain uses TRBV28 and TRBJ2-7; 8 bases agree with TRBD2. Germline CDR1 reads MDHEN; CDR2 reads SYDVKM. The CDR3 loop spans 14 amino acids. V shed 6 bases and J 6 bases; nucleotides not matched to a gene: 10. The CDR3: CASSRYRGGSEQYF. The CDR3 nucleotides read TGTGCCAGCAGCCGCTACCGGGGGGGTAGCGAGCAGTACTTC.

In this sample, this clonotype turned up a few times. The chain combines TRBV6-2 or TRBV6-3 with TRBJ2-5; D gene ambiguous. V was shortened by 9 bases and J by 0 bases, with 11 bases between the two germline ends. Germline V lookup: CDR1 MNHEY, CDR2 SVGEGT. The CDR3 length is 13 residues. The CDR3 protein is CASSRWDQETQYF. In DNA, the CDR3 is TGTGCCAGTAGTCGGTGGGACCAAGAGACCCAGTACTTC.